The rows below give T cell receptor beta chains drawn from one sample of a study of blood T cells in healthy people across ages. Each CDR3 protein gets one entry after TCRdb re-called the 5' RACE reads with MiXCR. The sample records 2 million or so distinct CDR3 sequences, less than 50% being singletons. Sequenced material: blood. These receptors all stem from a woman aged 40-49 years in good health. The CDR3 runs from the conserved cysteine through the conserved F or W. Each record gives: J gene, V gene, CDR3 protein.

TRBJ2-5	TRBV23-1	CASSPPPDSEQETQYF
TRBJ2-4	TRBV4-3	CASSQDVGVRVGGQYF
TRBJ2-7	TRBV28	CASSLATETYEQYF
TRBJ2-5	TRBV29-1	CSVTSVGNHQETQYF
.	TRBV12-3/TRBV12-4	CASSSPPLTSSEQYF
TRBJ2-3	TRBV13	CASSLATGGGTGTQYF
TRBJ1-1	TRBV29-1	CSSDRNTEAFF
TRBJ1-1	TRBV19	CASSFKQGGNTEAFF
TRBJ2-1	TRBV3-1	CASSPEGQRYNEQFF
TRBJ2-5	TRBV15	CATSGRTGQETQYF
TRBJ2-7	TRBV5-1	CASRPGRSSYEQYF
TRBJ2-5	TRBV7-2	CASRIAGSQETQYF
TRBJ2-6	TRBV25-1	CASSKVSTGTGKLGANVLTF
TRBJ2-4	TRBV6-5	CASSNPTRGGNIQYF
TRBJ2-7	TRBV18	CASSPRRTANYEQYF
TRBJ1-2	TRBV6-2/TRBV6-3	CASSSGQGFYTF
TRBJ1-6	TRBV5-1	CASRSGQGSYNSPLHF
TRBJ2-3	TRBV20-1	CSARVAGLADTQYF
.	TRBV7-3	CASSLTVSPAGETQYF
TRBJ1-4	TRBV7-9	CASSFSGTVSEKLFF
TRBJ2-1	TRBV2	CASRYYNEQFF
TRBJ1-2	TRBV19	CAAQPTGNYGYTF
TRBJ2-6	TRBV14	CASKPKPPGTGANVLTF
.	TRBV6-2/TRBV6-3	CASTTDPYEQYF
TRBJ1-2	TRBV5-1	CASSLGWGARSYGYTF
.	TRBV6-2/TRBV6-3	CASSYSYRNEQYF
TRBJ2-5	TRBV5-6	CASSLALATETQYF
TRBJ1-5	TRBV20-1	CSARKLEGNQPQHF
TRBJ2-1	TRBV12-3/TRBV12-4	CASSPGGPYNEQFF
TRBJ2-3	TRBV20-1	CSASRGFTDTQYF
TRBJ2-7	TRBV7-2	CASSLGLNEQYF
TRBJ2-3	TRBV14	CASSQVQGRTDTQYF
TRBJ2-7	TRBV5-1	CASSLGQANYEQYF
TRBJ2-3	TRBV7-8	CASSLESPAGGTDTQYF
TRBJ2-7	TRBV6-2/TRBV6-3	CASSSGGSWYNEQYF
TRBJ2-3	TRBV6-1	CASRRTEGRSDTQYF
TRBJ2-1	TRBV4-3	CASSQASGGFNEQFF
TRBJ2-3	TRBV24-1	CATSGPSQEPTDTQYF
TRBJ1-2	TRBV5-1	CASSLDMSNYGYTF
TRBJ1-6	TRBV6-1	CATQDGPNNSPLHF
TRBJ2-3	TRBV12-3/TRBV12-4	CASTSLSGVGTQTQDTQYF
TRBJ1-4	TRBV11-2	CASSRRTGVNRRGEKLFF
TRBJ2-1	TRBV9	CASSVNNEQFF
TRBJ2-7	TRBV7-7	CASSQRGLAPYEQYF
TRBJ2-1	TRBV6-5	CASRRSGGAGNEQFF